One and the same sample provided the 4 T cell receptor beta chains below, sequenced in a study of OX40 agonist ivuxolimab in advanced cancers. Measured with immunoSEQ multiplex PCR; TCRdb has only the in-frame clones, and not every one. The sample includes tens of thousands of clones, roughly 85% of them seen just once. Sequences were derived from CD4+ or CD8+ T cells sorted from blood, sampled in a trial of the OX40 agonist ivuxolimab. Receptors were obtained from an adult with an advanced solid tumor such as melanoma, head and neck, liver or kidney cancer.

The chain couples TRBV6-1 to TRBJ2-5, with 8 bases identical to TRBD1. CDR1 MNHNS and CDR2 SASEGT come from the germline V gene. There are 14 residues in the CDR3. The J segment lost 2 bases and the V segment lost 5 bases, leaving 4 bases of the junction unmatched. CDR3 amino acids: CASSSHRGQETQYF. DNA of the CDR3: TGTGCCAGCAGTAGTCACAGGGGGCAAGAGACCCAGTACTTC.

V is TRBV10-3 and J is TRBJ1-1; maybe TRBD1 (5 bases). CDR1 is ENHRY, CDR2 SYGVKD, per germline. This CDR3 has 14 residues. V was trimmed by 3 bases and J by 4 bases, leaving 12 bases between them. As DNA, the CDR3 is TGTGCCATCAGTGAACCCAGGACACCCACTGAAGCTTTCTTT. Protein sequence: CAISEPRTPTEAFF.

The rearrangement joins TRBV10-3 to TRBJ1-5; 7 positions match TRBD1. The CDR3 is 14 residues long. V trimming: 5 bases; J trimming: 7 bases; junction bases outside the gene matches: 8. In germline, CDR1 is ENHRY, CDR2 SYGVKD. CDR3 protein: CAISPTGDRQPQHF. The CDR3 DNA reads TGTGCCATCAGTCCCACAGGGGACCGCCAGCCCCAGCATTTT.

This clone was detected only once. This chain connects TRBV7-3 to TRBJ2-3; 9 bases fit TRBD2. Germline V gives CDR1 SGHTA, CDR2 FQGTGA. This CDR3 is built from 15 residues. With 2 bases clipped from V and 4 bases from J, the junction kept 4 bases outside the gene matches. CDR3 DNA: TGTGCCAGCAGCTTAGCTAGCGGGATATCAGATACGCAGTATTTT. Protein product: CASSLASGISDTQYF.